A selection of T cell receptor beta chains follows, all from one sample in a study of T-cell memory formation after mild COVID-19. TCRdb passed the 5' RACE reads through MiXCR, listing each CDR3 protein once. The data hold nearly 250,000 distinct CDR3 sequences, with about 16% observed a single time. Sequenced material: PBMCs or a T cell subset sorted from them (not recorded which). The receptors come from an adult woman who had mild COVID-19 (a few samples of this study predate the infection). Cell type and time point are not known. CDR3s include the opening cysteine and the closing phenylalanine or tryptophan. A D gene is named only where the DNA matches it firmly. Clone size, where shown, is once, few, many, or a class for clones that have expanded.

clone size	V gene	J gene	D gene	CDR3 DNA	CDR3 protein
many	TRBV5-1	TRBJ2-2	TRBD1	TGCGCCAGCAGCCCGCCCCGGGACAGGGAGAACACCGGGAAGCTGTTTTTT	CASSPPRDRENTGKLFF
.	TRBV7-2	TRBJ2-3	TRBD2	TGTGCCAGCAGCTCTATTCGGGGGGGCACAGATACGCAGTATTTT	CASSSIRGGTDTQYF
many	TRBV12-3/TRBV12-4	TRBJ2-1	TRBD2	TGTGCCAGCAGTCCCTTGGGACTAGCGGGGGACGGGCAGTTCTTC	CASSPLGLAGDGQFF
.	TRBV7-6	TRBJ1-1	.	TGTGCCAGCAGCTTAGTGGTTGGCAGATCAGGTGAAGCTTTCTTT	CASSLVVGRSGEAFF
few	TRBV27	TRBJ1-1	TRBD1	TGTGCCAGCAGTTTATTGAGGGGGCAGGACACTGAAGCTTTCTTT	CASSLLRGQDTEAFF
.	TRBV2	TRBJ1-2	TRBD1	TGTGCCAGCAGCACCGACAGGGGATGGGGCTATGGCTACACCTTC	CASSTDRGWGYGYTF
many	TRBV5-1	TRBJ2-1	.	TGCGCCAGCAGCTCGGGAGCTATGGGTGAGCAGTTCTTC	CASSSGAMGEQFF
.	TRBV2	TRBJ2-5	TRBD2	TGTGCCAGCCTCACACTGGGACTAGCGGGGGGGAGGAGGGAGACCCAGTACTTC	CASLTLGLAGGRRETQYF
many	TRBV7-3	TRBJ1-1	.	TGTGCCAGCAGCTTAAGCTCCGGCCGACAAATGAACACTGAAGCTTTCTTT	CASSLSSGRQMNTEAFF
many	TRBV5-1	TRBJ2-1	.	TGCGCCAGCAGCTTGTCACAGGGATACAATGAGCAGTTCTTC	CASSLSQGYNEQFF
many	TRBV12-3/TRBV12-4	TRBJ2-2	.	TGTGCCAGCAGTTTAAGCCCCGAACTACACACCATCGGTTCCGGGGAGCTGTTTTTT	CASSLSPELHTIGSGELFF
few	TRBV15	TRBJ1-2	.	TGTGCCACCAGCGGCGTCGCAAATCAAGCTAACTATGGCTACACCTTC	CATSGVANQANYGYTF
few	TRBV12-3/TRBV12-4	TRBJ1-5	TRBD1	TGTGCCAGCAGTTTAGGGGGACAGCATAGCAATCAGCCCCAGCATTTT	CASSLGGQHSNQPQHF
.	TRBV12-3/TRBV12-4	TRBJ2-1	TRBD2	TGTGCCAGCAGCCCGGTGGGGACTAGCGGGGGGACCCCATTCTACAATGAGCAGTTCTTC	CASSPVGTSGGTPFYNEQFF
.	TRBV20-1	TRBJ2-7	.	TGCAGTGCTAGAGCGCCCGGACTGCACGAGCAGTACTTC	CSARAPGLHEQYF
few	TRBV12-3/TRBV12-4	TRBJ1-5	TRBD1	TGTGCCAGCAGTTTAGGCGCCACAGGGGGCGATCAGCCCCAGCATTTT	CASSLGATGGDQPQHF
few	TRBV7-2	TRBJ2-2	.	TGTGCCAGCAGCGATCAGGGCCGGGTCGGGGAGCTGTTTTTT	CASSDQGRVGELFF
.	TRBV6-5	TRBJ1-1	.	TGTGCCAGCAGTTACTCGAGACACTATCTGGACACTGAAGCTTTCTTT	CASSYSRHYLDTEAFF
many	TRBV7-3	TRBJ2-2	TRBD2	TGTGCCAGCAGCTCCACACCGAGCGGGGGTGCGACCGGGGAGCTGTTTTTT	CASSSTPSGGATGELFF
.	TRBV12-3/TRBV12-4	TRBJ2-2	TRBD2	TGTGCCAGCAAGGGAGGACTAGCGGGAGGAGCCGGGGAGCTGTTTTTT	CASKGGLAGGAGELFF
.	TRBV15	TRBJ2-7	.	TGTGCCACCGGCAGAGGGTCTTCCTACGAGCAGTACTTC	CATGRGSSYEQYF
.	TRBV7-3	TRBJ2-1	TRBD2	TGTGCCAGCAGCCTCCAACTAGCGGCCAATGAGCAGTTCTTC	CASSLQLAANEQFF
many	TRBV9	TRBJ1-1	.	TGTGCCAGCAGCGTAGCTCAACAGGGAGAAACTGAAGCTTTCTTT	CASSVAQQGETEAFF
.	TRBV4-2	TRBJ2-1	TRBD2	TGTGCCAGCAGCCAAGTATGGACTAGTATCTATGAGCAGTTCTTC	CASSQVWTSIYEQFF
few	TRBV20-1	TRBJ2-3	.	TGCAGTGCTCGAGTGGGAAGCACAGATACGCAGTATTTT	CSARVGSTDTQYF
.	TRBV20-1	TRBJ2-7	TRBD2	TGCAGTGCGGAAATAGCGGGAGGGCCTCTCTTGAGAGTAAACGAGCAGTACTTC	CSAEIAGGPLLRVNEQYF
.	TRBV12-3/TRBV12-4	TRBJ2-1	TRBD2	TGTGCCAGCAGTCGTTCACTAGCGGGGGGGCCCAATGAGCAGTTCTTC	CASSRSLAGGPNEQFF
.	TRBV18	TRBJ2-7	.	TGTGCCAGCTCACCACTGAAGGGGAGCTACGAGCAGTACTTC	CASSPLKGSYEQYF
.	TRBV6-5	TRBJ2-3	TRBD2	TGTGCCAGCGCTCCGGGAGGCGAATATACGCAGTATTTT	CASAPGGEYTQYF
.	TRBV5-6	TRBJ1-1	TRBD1	TGTGCCAGCAGCTCCCCCCAGACAGGGACGTGGTCTGAAGCTTTCTTT	CASSSPQTGTWSEAFF
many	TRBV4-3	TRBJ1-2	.	TGCGCCAGCAGCCAAGATCCCCTTCTAGGAAAAGGCTACACCTTC	CASSQDPLLGKGYTF
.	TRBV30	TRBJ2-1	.	TGTGCCTGGCTTTCCGACAGCTCCTACAATGAGCAGTTCTTC	CAWLSDSSYNEQFF
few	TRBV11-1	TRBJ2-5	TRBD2	TGTGCCAGCAGCTCACTAGCTAGCGGGGGGCCGACGTACCAAGAGACCCAGTACTTC	CASSSLASGGPTYQETQYF
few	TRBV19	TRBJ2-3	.	TGTGCCAGTAGTATATCCGCCGGGGCCTTAACAGATACGCAGTATTTT	CASSISAGALTDTQYF
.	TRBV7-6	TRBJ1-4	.	TGTGCCAGCAGCTTATCCGGGACGTCAGCAGAAAAACTGTTTTTT	CASSLSGTSAEKLFF
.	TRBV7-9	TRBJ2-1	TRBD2	TGTGCCAGCAGACCACTAGCGGGGTTTTACAATGAGCAGTTCTTC	CASRPLAGFYNEQFF
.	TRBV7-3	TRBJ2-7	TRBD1	TGTGCCAGCAGCTGGGACAGGAGCTCCTACGAGCAGTACTTC	CASSWDRSSYEQYF
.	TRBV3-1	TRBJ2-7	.	TGTGCCAGCAGCCAAGTCAGGAATAGGGGACAGTACTTC	CASSQVRNRGQYF
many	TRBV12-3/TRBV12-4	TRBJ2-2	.	TGTGCCAGCAGCCTTCAGACCGGGGCCGGGGAGCTGTTTTTT	CASSLQTGAGELFF
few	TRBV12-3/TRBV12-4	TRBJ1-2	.	TGTGCCAGCAGTTTTCAAAGATTATATGGCTACACCTTC	CASSFQRLYGYTF
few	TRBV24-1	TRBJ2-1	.	TGTGCCACCAGTGATGCGGGCCCTAGCTCCTACAATGAGCAGTTCTTC	CATSDAGPSSYNEQFF
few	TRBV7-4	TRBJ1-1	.	TGTGCCAGCAGCTTAGTCCACTATGAAGCTTTCTTT	CASSLVHYEAFF
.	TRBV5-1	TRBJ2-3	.	TGCGCCAGCAGCTTCTTATCCGGGACCAGCACAGATACGCAGTATTTT	CASSFLSGTSTDTQYF
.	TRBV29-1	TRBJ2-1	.	TGCAGCGTTGCCACCGGCAACCGGGAGCAGTTCTTC	CSVATGNREQFF
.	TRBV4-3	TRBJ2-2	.	TGCGCCAGCAGCCAAGAGGCTAGCTGGTCCGGTGAGCTGTTTTTT	CASSQEASWSGELFF
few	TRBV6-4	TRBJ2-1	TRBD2	TGTGCCAGCAGTTTCCTCCGCCCCCCGGGACTAGCGGGCGGGATCTCCTACAATGAGCAGTTCTTC	CASSFLRPPGLAGGISYNEQFF
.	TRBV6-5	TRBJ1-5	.	TGTGCCAGCAGTTACTCCCTTGCTGCGAAACAGCCCCAGCATTTT	CASSYSLAAKQPQHF
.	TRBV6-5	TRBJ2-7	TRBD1	TGTGCCAGCAGAGATGGGACAGCCACCTACGAGCAGTACTTC	CASRDGTATYEQYF
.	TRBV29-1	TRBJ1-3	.	TGCAGCGGCGCAAGCTCTGGAAACACCATATATTTT	CSGASSGNTIYF
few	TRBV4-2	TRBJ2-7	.	TGTGCCAGCAGCGGGGGGCTCGAGACACTTAACTACGAGCAGTACTTC	CASSGGLETLNYEQYF
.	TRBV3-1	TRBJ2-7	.	TGTGCCAGCAGCCAAGCCCTGATAGTGGGCGAGCAGTACTTC	CASSQALIVGEQYF
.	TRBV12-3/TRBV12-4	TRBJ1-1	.	TGTGCCAGCAGTTTAGCTTCTGTGAACACTGAAGCTTTCTTT	CASSLASVNTEAFF
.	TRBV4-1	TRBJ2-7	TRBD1	TGCGCCAGCAGCCCGAGGGGACAGTCTTCCTACGAGCAGTACTTC	CASSPRGQSSYEQYF